These T cell receptor beta chains were read from a single sample in a study of blood T cell repertoires in COVID-19. The assay was immunoSEQ multiplex PCR, and TCRdb's table has in-frame clones only and misses some. The sample holds 180,000 or so clones, over 70% seen once. The sample comprised PBMCs or T cells enriched from blood (not recorded which). The receptors originated from a woman in her forties or fifties in a cohort exposed to, infected with or recovered from COVID-19 (not recorded which). CDR3s include the opening cysteine and the closing phenylalanine or tryptophan. The D gene is left open where the match is weak.

>TRBV29-1|TRBJ2-7|-
CSVTRAVGSYEQYF
TGCAGCGTCACCAGGGCGGTTGGGTCCTACGAGCAGTACTTC
>TRBV30|TRBJ2-5|-
CAWSGPGASSQETQYF
TGTGCCTGGAGCGGACCTGGGGCTTCATCACAAGAGACCCAGTACTTC
>TRBV9|TRBJ1-4|-
CASSVGGATNEKLFF
TGTGCCAGCAGCGTTGGGGGGGCAACTAATGAAAAACTGTTTTTT
>TRBV5-8|TRBJ2-1|TRBD2
CASSFGGSSYNEQFF
TGTGCCAGCAGCTTCGGCGGGAGCTCCTACAATGAGCAGTTCTTC
>TRBV7-9|TRBJ2-1|TRBD2
CASSFGLAGGDRDEQFF
TGTGCCAGCAGCTTCGGACTAGCGGGAGGGGATCGTGATGAGCAGTTCTTC
>TRBV5-1|TRBJ1-2|TRBD1
CASSLLQGDSVNGYTF
TGCGCCAGCAGCTTGTTGCAGGGGGACAGTGTAAATGGCTACACCTTC
>TRBV7-9|TRBJ2-7|TRBD1
CASSDTTGGTYEQYF
TGTGCCAGCAGCGATACGACAGGGGGGACCTACGAGCAGTACTTC
>TRBV4-1|TRBJ1-1|TRBD1
CASSPTGRTEAFF
TGCGCCAGCAGCCCGACAGGGAGGACTGAAGCTTTCTTT
>TRBV12-3/TRBV12-4|TRBJ1-2|-
CASSPQGFYGYTF
TGTGCCAGCAGTCCACAGGGTTTCTATGGCTACACCTTC
>TRBV7-6|TRBJ1-1|-
CASSFIGRGKGTEAFF
TGTGCCAGCAGCTTTATCGGAAGGGGGAAAGGGACTGAAGCTTTCTTT
>TRBV19|TRBJ1-3|TRBD1
CASSIKGTANTIYF
TGTGCCAGTAGTATAAAGGGGACAGCGAACACCATATATTTT